These T cell receptor beta chains were read from a single sample in a study of beta chain features in type 1 diabetes. Produced via immunoSEQ multiplex PCR; TCRdb's table is partial and in-frame only. Of hundreds of thousands of clones listed, roughly a sixth are singletons. Sequencing was carried out using naive CD4+ T cells from blood. The receptors shown here come from a man aged 18 to 35 in good health. Both conserved end residues are trimmed from each CDR3.

v_call,cdr3_aa
TRBV4-1,ASSQGPPGTQY
TRBV14,ASSRWTSGNNNEQF
TRBV9,ASSVGTDGYIQY
TRBV13,ASGAGDYGTDTQY
TRBV4-3,ASSLGLNSNQPQH
TRBV18,ASSPQSGGSYNEQF
TRBV4-1,ASSQPTWGGSYEQY
TRBV28,ASRGGQGVETQY
TRBV20-1,SAEDKYEQY
TRBV10-3,AIRGTGSYEQY
TRBV12-5,ASGSRETQY
TRBV7-9,ASSLVAGGYNEQF
TRBV4-1,ASSQDFGGSSTDTQY
TRBV25-1,ASSEPGGAYGYT
TRBV18,ASSDLRGPQETQY
TRBV4-1,ASSQPGTVEAF
TRBV28,ASSLYDRDSTDTQY
TRBV7-2,ASSARTGANEKLF
TRBV19,ASSLYRAGDQPQH
TRBV4-1,ASSQDGRGSDEQY
TRBV18,ASSLREETQY
TRBV28,ASTVPGGETQY
TRBV21-1,ASSGVYRVYGYT
TRBV25-1,ASSEAGVGPAEQF
TRBV28,ASRGQGNNYGYT
TRBV5-1,ASSFSANEKLF
TRBV2,ASRGQGLPNEKLF
TRBV30,ACLIGEEKLF
TRBV5-1,ASSLGQGGGSYNEQF
TRBV19,ASSIPAATNEKLF
TRBV18,ASSPGGLGDEQF
TRBV5-1,ASSFTGTENIQY
TRBV11-2,ASSLGHLSNTEAF
TRBV7-2,ASSLKVEAF
TRBV25-1,ASSPPSGYTGELF
TRBV28,ASRGPLREVQETQY
TRBV4-2,ASSPTGVWNQPQH
TRBV2,ASSDGGTLNRAF
TRBV9,ASSVGAEGYYGYT
TRBV7-9,ASRPSLESSNEKLF
TRBV5-6,ASSRRDRFVYEQY
TRBV2,ASMPGAGLWGNTIY
TRBV5-6,ASSWGRGASNQPQH